This T cell receptor beta chain is from a study of T cells after yellow fever vaccination (dated by TCRdb to the late 2010s). With respect to the entire study: Libraries from fractions with low cell numbers were prepared with the SMART-Seq v4 Ultra Low Input RNA kit. Blood was collected at multiple timepoints before and after primary and secondary immunization, and bulk PBMC replicates and cell subsets were isolated. Bulk TCR alpha and beta repertoires were sequenced longitudinally to track T-cell clones before and after primary and booster YFV17D yellow fever vaccination. Two healthy male donors made up the cohort, one aged 18 to 29 years and the other aged 30 to 40 years.

Beyond this particular receptor, the publication reports: Because only a couple of donors were included in the study, the extent to which the findings can be generalized is limited. Compared with the primary T-cell response, the secondary T-cell response was faster but weaker, reaching its peak on day 5 rather than on day 15. A small fraction of clonotypes appeared in both the CD4 and CD8 compartments, likely as a result of convergent recombination. FACS-sorted repertoires could contain abundant contaminating clonotypes from the bulk population, so computational filtering was required. After the booster, most of the clones that had expanded following primary vaccination were detected again (just under 97% of CD4 and 88% of CD8), which suggests that memory was broadly maintained.

This clonotype occurred many times. The antigen this receptor binds is unknown. Base-call qualities are not available, and no considerably larger clone is one nucleotide away. The sample's treatment or condition label, in plain terms: live attenuated yellow fever vaccine strain. A standard Ficoll-Paque protocol was used to isolate PBMCs from peripheral blood. CD4 and CD8 T-cell fractions were isolated with Dynabeads CD4 and CD8 positive selection kits. RNA was extracted with TriZol from bulk PBMCs, CD4 and CD8 fractions, and dextramer-positive and dextramer-negative fractions. Synthesis of TCR cDNA relied on 5'RACE template switching, a step that introduced a universal primer site along with unique molecular identifiers. cDNA synthesis was primed from both the TCR alpha and TCR beta constant segments. Library amplification used two PCR steps, and the second PCR step added sample barcodes and sequencing adapters. Libraries were sequenced on Illumina HiSeq 2500 (2x100 bp) or NovaSeq (2x150 bp). As for how the authors treated the data: MIGEC was used to demultiplex reads and collapse the reads into UMI consensus sequences, and MiXCR was used for V(D)J alignment. Vaccine-responding clonotypes were defined with edgeR using replicate PBMC samples, requiring FDR below 0.01 and a log2 fold change above 5 up to day 15. Each bulk clonotype received a CD4 or CD8 identity based on whether the sequenced CD4 or CD8 repertoire contained that clonotype at higher abundance. TCRdb's own reprocessing of the public reads used fastp at Q25 and MiXCR and kept productive beta chains. All rows with the same CDR3 protein become a single entry with the most common DNA and genes. Here the V and J calls rest on TCRdb's processing, not on the authors' analysis. A total of about 60,000 distinct CDR3 sequences appear in this sample, approximately 6.5% of them only once. Jointly, the top ten make up around 38% of the sample.

The source of this sequence is a man between 18 and 35 years old who received the YFV17D yellow fever vaccine. Sequenced material: CD8+ T cells sorted from PBMCs, taken on the day of the first yellow fever vaccination.

The DNA is as follows: TGTGCCAGCAGTACGGGGGACAGGGGGCTGGGGAACGAGCAGTACGTC. Its protein reads: CASSTGDRGLGNEQYV. The V and J segments used are TRBV6-2 or TRBV6-3 and TRBJ2-7, with 12 bases matching TRBD1. From the germline V gene, CDR1 is MNHEY and CDR2 is SVGEGT. Spanning cysteine to valine, the CDR3 consists of 16 amino acids. Only the CDR3 DNA stays, 48 bases, in frame from base 1. Compared with germline, V lacks 5 bases and J lacks 5 bases; bases without a gene match: 10.